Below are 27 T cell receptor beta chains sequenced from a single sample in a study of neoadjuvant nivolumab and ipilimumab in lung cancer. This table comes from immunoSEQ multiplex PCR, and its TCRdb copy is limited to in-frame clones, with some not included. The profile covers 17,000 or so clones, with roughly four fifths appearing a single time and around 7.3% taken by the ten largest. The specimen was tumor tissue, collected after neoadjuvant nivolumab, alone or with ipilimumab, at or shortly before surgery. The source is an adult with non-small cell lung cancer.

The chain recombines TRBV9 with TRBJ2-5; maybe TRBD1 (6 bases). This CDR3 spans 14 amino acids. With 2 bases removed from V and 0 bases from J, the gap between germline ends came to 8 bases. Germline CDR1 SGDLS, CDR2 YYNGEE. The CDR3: CASSVRQDQETQYF. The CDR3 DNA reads TGTGCCAGCAGCGTTCGACAGGACCAAGAGACCCAGTACTTC.

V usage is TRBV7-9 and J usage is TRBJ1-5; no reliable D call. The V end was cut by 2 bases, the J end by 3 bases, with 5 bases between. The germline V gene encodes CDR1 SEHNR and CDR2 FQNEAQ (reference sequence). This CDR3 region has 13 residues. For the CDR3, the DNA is TGTGCCAGCAGCTTATCAGCCAATCAGCCCCAGCATTTT. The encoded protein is CASSLSANQPQHF.

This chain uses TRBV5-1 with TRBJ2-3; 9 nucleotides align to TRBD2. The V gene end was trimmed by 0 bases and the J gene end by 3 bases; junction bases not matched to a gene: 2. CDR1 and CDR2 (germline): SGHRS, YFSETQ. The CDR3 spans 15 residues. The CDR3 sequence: CASSLVAGGTDTQYF. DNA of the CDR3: TGCGCCAGCAGCTTGGTTGCGGGGGGGACAGATACGCAGTATTTT.

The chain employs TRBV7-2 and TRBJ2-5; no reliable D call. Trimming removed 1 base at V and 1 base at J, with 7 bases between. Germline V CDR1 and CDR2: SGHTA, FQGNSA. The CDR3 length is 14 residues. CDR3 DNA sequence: TGTGCCAGCAGCTTAGTAGGTTCCCAAGAGACCCAGTACTTC. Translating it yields CASSLVGSQETQYF.

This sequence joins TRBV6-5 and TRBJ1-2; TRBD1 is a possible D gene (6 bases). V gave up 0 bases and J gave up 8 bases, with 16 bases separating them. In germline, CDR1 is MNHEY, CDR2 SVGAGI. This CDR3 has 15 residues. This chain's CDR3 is CASSYSPTGPEGYTF. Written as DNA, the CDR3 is TGTGCCAGCAGTTACTCCCCGACAGGACCCGAGGGCTACACCTTC.

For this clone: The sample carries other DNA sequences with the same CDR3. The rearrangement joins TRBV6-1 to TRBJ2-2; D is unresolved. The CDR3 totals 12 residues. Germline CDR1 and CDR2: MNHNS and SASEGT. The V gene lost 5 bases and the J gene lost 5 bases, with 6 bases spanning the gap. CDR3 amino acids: CASSSVTGELFF. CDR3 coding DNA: TGTGCCAGCAGTTCGGTGACCGGGGAGCTGTTTTTT.

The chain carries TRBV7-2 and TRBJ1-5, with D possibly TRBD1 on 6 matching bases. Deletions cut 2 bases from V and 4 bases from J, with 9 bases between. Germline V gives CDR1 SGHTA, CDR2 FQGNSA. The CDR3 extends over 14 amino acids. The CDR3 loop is CASSLRGGNQPQHF. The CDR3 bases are TGTGCCAGCAGCTTACGAGGGGGAAATCAGCCCCAGCATTTT.

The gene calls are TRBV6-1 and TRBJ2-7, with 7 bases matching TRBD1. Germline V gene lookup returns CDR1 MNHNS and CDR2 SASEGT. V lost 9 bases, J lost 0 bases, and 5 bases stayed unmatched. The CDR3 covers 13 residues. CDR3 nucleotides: TGTGCCAGTGGACAGGAGAGCTCCTACGAGCAGTACTTC. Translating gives CASGQESSYEQYF.

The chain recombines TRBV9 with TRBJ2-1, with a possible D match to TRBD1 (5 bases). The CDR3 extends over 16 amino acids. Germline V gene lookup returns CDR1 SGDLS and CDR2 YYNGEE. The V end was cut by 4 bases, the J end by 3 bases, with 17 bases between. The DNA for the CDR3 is TGTGCCAGCAGCCCAAGAGACAGTTCCGGCTACAATGAGCAGTTCTTC. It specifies CASSPRDSSGYNEQFF.

CDR3 DNA: TGTGCCAGCAGCCCCGAACTAGCGGGGTCGGATACGCAGTATTTT. Its protein is CASSPELAGSDTQYF. V and J are TRBV7-3 and TRBJ2-3; 10 bases agree with TRBD2. Germline values: CDR1 SGHTA, CDR2 FQGTGA. This CDR3 region has 15 residues. The ends lost 5 bases at V and 6 bases at J; junction bases unmatched: 8.

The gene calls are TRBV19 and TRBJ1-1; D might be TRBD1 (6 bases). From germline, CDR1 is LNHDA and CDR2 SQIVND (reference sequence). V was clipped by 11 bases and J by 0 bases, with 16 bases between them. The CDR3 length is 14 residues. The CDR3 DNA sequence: TGTGCCGCCCAAACCCCAGGGGTGAACACTGAAGCTTTCTTT. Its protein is CAAQTPGVNTEAFF. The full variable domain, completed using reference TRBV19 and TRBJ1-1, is DGGITQSPKYLFRKEGQNVTLSCEQNLNHDAMYWYRQDPGQGLRLIYYSQIVNDFQKGDIAEGYSVSREKKESFPLTVTSAQKNPTAFYLCAAQTPGVNTEAFFGQGTRLTVV.

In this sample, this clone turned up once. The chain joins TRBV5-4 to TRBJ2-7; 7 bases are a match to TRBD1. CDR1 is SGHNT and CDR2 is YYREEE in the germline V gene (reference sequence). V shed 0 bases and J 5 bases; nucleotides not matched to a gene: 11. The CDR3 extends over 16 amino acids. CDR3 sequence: CASSLGSNRGSDEQYF. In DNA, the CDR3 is TGTGCCAGCAGCTTGGGCTCCAACAGGGGATCGGACGAGCAGTACTTC.

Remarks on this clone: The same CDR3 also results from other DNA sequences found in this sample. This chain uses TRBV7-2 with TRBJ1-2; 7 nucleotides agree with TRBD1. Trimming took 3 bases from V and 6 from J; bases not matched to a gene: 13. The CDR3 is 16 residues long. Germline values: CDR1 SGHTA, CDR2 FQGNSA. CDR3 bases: TGTGCCAGCAGCTTCGGCTCGAATGACAGGGTCAATGGCTACACCTTC. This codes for CASSFGSNDRVNGYTF.

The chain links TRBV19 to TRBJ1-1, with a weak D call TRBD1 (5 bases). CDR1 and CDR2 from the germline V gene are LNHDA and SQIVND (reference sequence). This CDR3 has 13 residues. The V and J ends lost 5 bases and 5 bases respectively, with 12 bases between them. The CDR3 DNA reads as TGTGCCAGTAGTTGGCAGGGTGGGACTGAAGCTTTCTTT. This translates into CASSWQGGTEAFF.

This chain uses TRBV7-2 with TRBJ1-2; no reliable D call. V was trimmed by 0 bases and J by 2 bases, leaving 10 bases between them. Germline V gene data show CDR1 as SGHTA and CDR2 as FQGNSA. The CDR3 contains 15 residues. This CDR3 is CASSLAHSVNYGYTF. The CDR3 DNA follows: TGTGCCAGCAGCTTAGCTCACAGCGTCAACTATGGCTACACCTTC.

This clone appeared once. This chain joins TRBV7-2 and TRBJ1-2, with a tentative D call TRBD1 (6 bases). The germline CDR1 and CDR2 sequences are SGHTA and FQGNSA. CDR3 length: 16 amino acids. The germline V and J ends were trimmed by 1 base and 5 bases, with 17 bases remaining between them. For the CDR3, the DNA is TGTGCCAGCAGCTTAGTGGGGTCAGGGGTAGGATATGGCTACACCTTC. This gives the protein CASSLVGSGVGYGYTF.

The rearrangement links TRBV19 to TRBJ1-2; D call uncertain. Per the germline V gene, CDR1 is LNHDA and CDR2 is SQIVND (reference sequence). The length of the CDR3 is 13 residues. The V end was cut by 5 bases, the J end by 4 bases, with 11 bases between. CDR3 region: CASSLQLFYGYTF. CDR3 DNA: TGTGCCAGTAGTCTCCAGCTATTCTATGGCTACACCTTC.

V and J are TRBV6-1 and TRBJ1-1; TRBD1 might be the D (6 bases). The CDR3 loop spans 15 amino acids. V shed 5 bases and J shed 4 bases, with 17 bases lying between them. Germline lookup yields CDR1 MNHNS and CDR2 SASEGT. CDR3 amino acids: CASSPGLGTPTEAFF. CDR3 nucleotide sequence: TGTGCCAGCAGTCCGGGGCTCGGGACACCCACTGAAGCTTTCTTT.

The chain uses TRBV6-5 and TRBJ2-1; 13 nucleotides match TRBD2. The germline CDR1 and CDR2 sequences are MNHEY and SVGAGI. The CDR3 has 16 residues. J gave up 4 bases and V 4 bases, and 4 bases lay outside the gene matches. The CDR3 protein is CASSLTSGGKYNEQFF. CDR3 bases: TGTGCCAGCAGTTTGACTAGCGGGGGGAAATACAATGAGCAGTTCTTC.

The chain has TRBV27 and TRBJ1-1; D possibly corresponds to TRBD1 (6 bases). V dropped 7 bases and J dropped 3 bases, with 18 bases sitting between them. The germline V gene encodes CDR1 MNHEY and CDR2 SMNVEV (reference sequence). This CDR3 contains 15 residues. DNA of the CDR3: TGTGCCAGCATGGGGGGGGCGGCGGGGGACACTGAAGCTTTCTTT. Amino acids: CASMGGAAGDTEAFF.

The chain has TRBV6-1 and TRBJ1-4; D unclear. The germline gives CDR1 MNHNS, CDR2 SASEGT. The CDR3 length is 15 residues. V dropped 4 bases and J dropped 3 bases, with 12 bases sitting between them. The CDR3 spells CASSGLRAANEKLFF. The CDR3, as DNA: TGTGCCAGCAGTGGGTTGAGGGCAGCTAATGAAAAACTGTTTTTT.

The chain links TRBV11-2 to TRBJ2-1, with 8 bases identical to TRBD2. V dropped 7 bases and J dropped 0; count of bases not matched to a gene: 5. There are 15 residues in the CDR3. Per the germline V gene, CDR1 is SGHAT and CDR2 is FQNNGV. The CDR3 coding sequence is TGTGCCAGCACCCTAGCGGGTAGCTCCTACAATGAGCAGTTCTTC. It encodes CASTLAGSSYNEQFF.

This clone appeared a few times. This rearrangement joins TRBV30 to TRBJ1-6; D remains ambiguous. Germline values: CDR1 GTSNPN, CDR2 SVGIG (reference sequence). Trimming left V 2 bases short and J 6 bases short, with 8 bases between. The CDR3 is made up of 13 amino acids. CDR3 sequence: CAWSIKLNSPLHF. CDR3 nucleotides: TGTGCCTGGAGTATAAAACTTAATTCACCCCTCCACTTT.

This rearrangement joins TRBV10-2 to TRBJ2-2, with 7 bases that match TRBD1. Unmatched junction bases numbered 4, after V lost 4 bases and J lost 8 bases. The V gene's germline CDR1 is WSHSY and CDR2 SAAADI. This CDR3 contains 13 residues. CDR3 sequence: CASSAGGRGELFF. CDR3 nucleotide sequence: TGCGCCAGCAGTGCAGGGGGTCGGGGGGAGCTGTTTTTT.

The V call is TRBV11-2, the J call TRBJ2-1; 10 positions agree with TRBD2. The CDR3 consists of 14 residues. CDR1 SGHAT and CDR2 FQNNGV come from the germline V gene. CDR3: CGSRLAGEHNEQFF. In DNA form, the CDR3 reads TGTGGAAGCCGGCTAGCGGGGGAACACAATGAGCAGTTCTTC.

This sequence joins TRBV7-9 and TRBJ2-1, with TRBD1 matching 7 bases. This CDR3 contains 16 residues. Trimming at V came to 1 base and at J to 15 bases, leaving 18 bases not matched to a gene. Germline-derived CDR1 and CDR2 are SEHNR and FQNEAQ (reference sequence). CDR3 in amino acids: CASSLGSGTVRIEGFF. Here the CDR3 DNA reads TGTGCCAGCAGCTTAGGATCCGGGACAGTAAGAATAGAGGGGTTCTTC.

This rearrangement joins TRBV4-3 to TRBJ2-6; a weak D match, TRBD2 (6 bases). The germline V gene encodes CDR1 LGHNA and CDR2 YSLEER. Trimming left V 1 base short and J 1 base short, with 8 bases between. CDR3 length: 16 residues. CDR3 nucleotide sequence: TGCGCCAGCAGCCAAGTCGGGGGATCTGGGGCCAACGTCCTGACTTTC. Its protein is CASSQVGGSGANVLTF.